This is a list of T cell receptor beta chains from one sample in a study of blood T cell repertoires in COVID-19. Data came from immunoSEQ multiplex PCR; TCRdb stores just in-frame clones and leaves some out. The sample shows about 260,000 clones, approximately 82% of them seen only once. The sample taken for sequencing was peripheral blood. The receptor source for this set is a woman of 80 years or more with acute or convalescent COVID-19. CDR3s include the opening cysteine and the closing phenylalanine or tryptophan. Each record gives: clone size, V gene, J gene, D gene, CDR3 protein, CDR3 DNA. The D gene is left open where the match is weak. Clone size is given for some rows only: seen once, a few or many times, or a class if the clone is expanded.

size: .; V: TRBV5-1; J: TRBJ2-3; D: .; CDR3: CASRGGEYTDTQYF; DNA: TGCGCCAGCAGAGGGGGGGAATACACAGATACGCAGTATTTT
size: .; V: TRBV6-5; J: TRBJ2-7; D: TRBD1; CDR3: CASTRGGTSYEQYF; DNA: TGTGCCAGCACCCGAGGGGGCACGTCCTACGAGCAGTACTTC
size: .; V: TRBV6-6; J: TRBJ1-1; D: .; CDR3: CASSYPGGPTEAFF; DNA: TGTGCCAGCAGTTACCCGGGGGGGCCCACTGAAGCTTTCTTT
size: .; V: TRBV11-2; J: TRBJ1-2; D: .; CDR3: CASSLGYGTNYGYTF; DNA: TGTGCCAGCAGCTTAGGATACGGTACTAACTATGGCTACACCTTC
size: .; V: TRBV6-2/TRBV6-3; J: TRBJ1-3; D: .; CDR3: CASSYGRRSSGNTIYF; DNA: TGTGCCAGCAGTTATGGGAGACGGAGCTCTGGAAACACCATATATTTT
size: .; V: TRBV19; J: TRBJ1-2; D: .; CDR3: CASSMSGQGRGYTF; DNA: TGTGCCAGTAGTATGTCCGGTCAGGGCCGGGGCTACACCTTC
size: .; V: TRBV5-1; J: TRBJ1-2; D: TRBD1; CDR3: CASSFTGGNDGYTF; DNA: TGCGCCAGCAGCTTTACAGGGGGCAATGATGGCTACACCTTC
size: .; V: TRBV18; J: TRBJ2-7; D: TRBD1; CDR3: CASSPDRNTYEQYF; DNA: TGTGCCAGCTCACCGGACAGGAACACCTACGAGCAGTACTTC
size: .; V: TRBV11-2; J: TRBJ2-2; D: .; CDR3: CASSLERFGELFF; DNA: TGTGCCAGCAGCTTAGAACGGTTCGGGGAGCTGTTTTTT
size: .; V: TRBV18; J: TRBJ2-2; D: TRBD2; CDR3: CASSPQIAGEAGELFF; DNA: TGTGCCAGCTCACCTCAAATAGCGGGAGAAGCCGGGGAGCTGTTTTTT
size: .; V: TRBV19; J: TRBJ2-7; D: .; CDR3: CASSIDLRAASYEQYF; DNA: TGTGCCAGTAGTATAGATCTACGAGCGGCCTCCTACGAGCAGTACTTC
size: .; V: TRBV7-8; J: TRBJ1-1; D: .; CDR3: CASRRGQGKEGPNTEAFF; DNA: TGTGCCAGCAGGAGAGGTCAGGGGAAAGAGGGACCGAACACTGAAGCTTTCTTT
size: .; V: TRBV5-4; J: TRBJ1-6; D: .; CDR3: CASSLGAAGTSPLHF; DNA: TGTGCCAGCAGCTTGGGGGCAGCGGGTACTTCACCCCTCCACTTT
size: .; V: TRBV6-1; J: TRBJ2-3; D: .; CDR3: CASSELRAGTDTQYF; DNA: TGTGCCAGCAGTGAATTGAGGGCTGGGACAGATACGCAGTATTTT
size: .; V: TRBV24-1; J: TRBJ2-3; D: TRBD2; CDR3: CATYSGRAEDTQYF; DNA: TGTGCCACCTATAGCGGGAGGGCGGAAGATACGCAGTATTTT
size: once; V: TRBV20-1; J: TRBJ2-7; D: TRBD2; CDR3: CSASPGLAGKTYEQYF; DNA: TGCAGTGCTAGTCCGGGACTAGCGGGAAAAACCTACGAGCAGTACTTC
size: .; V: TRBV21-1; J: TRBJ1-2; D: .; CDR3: CASSKDEGALYGYTF; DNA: TGTGCCAGCAGCAAAGATGAAGGGGCCCTCTATGGCTACACCTTC
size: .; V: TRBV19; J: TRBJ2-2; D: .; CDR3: CASSVSLGLRAGELFF; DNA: TGTGCCAGTAGTGTCTCACTTGGACTTAGGGCCGGGGAGCTGTTTTTT
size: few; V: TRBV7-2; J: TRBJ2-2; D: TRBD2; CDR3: CASSLVASGRGELFF; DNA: TGTGCCAGCAGCTTAGTTGCTAGCGGGAGGGGGGAGCTGTTTTTT
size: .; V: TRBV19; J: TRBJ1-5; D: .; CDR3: CASSIKGPRDLQHF; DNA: TGTGCCAGTAGTATAAAGGGCCCACGGGATCTCCAGCATTTT
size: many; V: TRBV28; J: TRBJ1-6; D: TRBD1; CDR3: CASSLSRDRAFAGSPLHF; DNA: TGTGCCAGCAGTTTATCGCGCGACAGGGCTTTTGCGGGATCACCCCTCCACTTT
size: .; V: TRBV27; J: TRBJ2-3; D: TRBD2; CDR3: CASSLTSGQYTQYF; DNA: TGTGCCAGCAGTCTCACTAGCGGACAATATACGCAGTATTTT
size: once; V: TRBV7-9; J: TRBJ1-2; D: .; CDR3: CASSLGRAYGYTF; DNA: TGTGCCAGCAGCTTAGGGAGGGCCTATGGCTACACCTTC
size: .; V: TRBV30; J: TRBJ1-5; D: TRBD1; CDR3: CAWSGQGLTNQPQHF; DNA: TGTGCCTGGAGCGGACAGGGACTCACGAATCAGCCCCAGCATTTT
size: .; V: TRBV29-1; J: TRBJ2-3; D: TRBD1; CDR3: CSVGRRQGRTDTQYF; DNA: TGCAGCGTTGGAAGGAGACAGGGCCGCACAGATACGCAGTATTTT
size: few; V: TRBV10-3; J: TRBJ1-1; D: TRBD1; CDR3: CAINYPDRVIAEAFF; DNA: TGTGCCATCAACTACCCGGACAGGGTCATTGCTGAAGCTTTCTTT
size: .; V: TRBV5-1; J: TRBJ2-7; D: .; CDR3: CASSLEQGRTYEQYF; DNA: TGCGCCAGCAGCTTGGAGCAGGGGCGAACCTACGAGCAGTACTTC
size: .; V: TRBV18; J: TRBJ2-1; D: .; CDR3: CASSPLAPGGYNEQFF; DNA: TGTGCCAGCTCACCTTTAGCGCCCGGGGGCTACAATGAGCAGTTCTTC
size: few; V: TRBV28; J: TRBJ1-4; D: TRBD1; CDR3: CASSSGTGGFNEKLFF; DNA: TGTGCCAGCAGTTCGGGGACAGGGGGTTTTAATGAAAAACTGTTTTTT
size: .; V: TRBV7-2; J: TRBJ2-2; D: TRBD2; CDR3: CASSLVLAANTGELFF; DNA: TGTGCCAGCAGCTTAGTTCTAGCGGCAAACACCGGGGAGCTGTTTTTT
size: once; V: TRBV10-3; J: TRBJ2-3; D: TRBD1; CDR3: CAIREGQGRDTQYF; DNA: TGTGCCATCAGGGAGGGACAGGGCAGGGATACGCAGTATTTT
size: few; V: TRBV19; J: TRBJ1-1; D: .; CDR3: CASSIVGGGANTEAFF; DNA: TGTGCCAGTAGTATAGTCGGGGGTGGGGCGAACACTGAAGCTTTCTTT
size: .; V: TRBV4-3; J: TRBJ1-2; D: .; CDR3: CASSQEWASDLYGYTF; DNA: TGCGCCAGCAGCCAAGAGTGGGCGTCGGATCTATATGGCTACACCTTC
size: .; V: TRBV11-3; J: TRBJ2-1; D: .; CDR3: CASSAGRGAYNEQFF; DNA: TGTGCCAGCAGTGCCGGGAGAGGGGCCTACAATGAGCAGTTCTTC
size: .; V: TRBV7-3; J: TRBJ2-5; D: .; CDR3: CASSLKAEQETQYF; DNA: TGTGCCAGCAGCTTAAAGGCGGAGCAAGAGACCCAGTACTTC
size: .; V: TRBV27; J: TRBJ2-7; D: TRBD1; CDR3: CASSPRTGGLYEQYF; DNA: TGTGCCAGCAGTCCGCGGACAGGGGGTCTCTACGAGCAGTACTTC